A selection of T cell receptor beta chains follows, all from one sample in a study of OX40 agonist ivuxolimab in advanced cancers. Produced via immunoSEQ multiplex PCR; TCRdb's table is partial and in-frame only. Of tens of thousands of clones listed, around nine tenths were seen once; the top ten hold about 0.3%. The sample was CD4+ or CD8+ T cells sorted from blood, taken in a trial of the OX40 agonist ivuxolimab. The source of these receptors is an adult with an advanced solid tumor such as melanoma, head and neck, liver or kidney cancer. Each CDR3 is given with its conserved first and last residue. Fields, in order: clone size, D gene, J gene, V gene, CDR3 DNA, CDR3 protein. A D gene is named only where the DNA matches it firmly. Some rows mark clone size as missing; the rest say once, few, many or name a class of expanded clone.

>once|NA|TRBJ2-7|TRBV6-5
TGTGCCAGCAGTTACTCGACCAGCTCCTACGAGCAGTACTTC
CASSYSTSSYEQYF
>NA|TRBD1|TRBJ1-2|TRBV7-9
TGTGCCAGCAGCTTAAGGGACAGACCTAACTATGGCTACACCTTC
CASSLRDRPNYGYTF
>NA|NA|TRBJ2-5|TRBV6-1
TGTGCCAGCAGTGAAGCGCGGGGAATAGGCGAGACCCAGTACTTC
CASSEARGIGETQYF
>NA|TRBD1|TRBJ2-7|TRBV6-5
TGTGCCAGCAGTAAGGACAGGGGCGTCTACGAGCAGTACTTC
CASSKDRGVYEQYF
>NA|TRBD1|TRBJ2-7|TRBV6-5
TGTGCCAGCAGCCTATTCGGGACAGCTTCCTACGAGCAGTACTTC
CASSLFGTASYEQYF
>NA|NA|TRBJ1-1|TRBV5-6
TGTGCCAGCAGCTTTTCGGGGTCCGGGGCTTTCTTT
CASSFSGSGAFF
>NA|TRBD1|TRBJ2-2|TRBV5-5
TGTGCCAGCAGCAAAGGACAGGGATTCACCGGGGAGCTGTTTTTT
CASSKGQGFTGELFF
>NA|NA|TRBJ2-1|TRBV5-1
TGCGCCAGCAGCTTGCCCGGGGGCAATGAGCAGTTCTTC
CASSLPGGNEQFF
>NA|TRBD1|TRBJ2-5|TRBV28
TGTGCCAGCAGTCATTCCCTAGGACAGGTCCGTCCCCAGTACTTC
CASSHSLGQVRPQYF
>NA|NA|TRBJ1-2|TRBV6-6
TGTGCCAGCAGCCATAGGGGGGCGTATGGCTACACCTTC
CASSHRGAYGYTF
>NA|NA|TRBJ1-2|TRBV10-3
TGTGCCATCAGGGAGGAGGGAGGGAATGGCTACACCTTC
CAIREEGGNGYTF
>NA|NA|TRBJ1-5|TRBV6-5
TGTGCCAGCAGTTACTCATATTATTCCGGCAATCAGCCCCAGCATTTT
CASSYSYYSGNQPQHF
>NA|NA|TRBJ1-2|TRBV6-1
TGTGCCAGCAGTCCCGCGGGCCGCACTTATGGCTACACCTTC
CASSPAGRTYGYTF
>NA|NA|TRBJ2-7|TRBV6-1
TGTGCCAGCACCAAAAACAGGGATTACTACGAGCAGTACTTC
CASTKNRDYYEQYF
>NA|NA|TRBJ2-1|TRBV15
TGTGCCACCAGCAGAGTTGCCTACAATGAGCAGTTCTTC
CATSRVAYNEQFF
>NA|TRBD1|TRBJ2-4|TRBV5-1
TGCGCCAGCAGCTTCGGGACAGCTTTGAACATTCAGTACTTC
CASSFGTALNIQYF
>NA|TRBD2|TRBJ2-3|TRBV4-1
TGCGCCAGCAGCCAAATAGCGGGGGACCCCACAGATACGCAGTATTTT
CASSQIAGDPTDTQYF
>NA|NA|TRBJ1-1|TRBV4-3
TGCGCCAGCTCTCCCACCGTAGTGGTGAGGGAAGAAGCTTTCTTT
CASSPTVVVREEAFF